The present TCR beta chain was sequenced within a study of fetal regulatory T cell absence and autoimmunity. Clones were read by immunoSEQ multiplex PCR, and TCRdb kept only the in-frame ones, dropping some. The sample lists around 100,000 clones, about 78% seen once, with roughly 2% in the top ten. The V gene's germline CDR1 is SGHNT and CDR2 YYREEE (reference sequence). Unmatched junction bases numbered 7, after V lost 3 bases and J lost 5 bases. The CDR3 contains 14 residues. The chain recombines TRBV5-4 with TRBJ1-1; 7 nucleotides line up with TRBD1. This TCR was recovered from a male donor with IPEX syndrome. Specimen: pancreas tissue. The CDR3 sequence: CASSSQGRRTEAFF. DNA for the CDR3: TGTGCCAGCAGCTCACAGGGGCGCCGGACTGAAGCTTTCTTT.